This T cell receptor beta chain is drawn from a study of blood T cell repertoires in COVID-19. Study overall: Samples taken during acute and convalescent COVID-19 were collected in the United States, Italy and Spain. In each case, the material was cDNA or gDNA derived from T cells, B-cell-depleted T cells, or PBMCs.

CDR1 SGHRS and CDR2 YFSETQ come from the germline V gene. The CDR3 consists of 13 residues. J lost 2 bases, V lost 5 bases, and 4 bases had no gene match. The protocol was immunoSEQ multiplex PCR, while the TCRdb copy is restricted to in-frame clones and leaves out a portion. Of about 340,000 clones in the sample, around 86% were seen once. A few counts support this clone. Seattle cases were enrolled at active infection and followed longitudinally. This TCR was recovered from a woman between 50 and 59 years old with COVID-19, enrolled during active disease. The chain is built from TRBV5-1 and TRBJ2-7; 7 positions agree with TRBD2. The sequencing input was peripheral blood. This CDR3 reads CASRLAPTYEQYF. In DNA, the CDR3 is TGCGCCAGCAGACTAGCGCCTACCTACGAGCAGTACTTC.